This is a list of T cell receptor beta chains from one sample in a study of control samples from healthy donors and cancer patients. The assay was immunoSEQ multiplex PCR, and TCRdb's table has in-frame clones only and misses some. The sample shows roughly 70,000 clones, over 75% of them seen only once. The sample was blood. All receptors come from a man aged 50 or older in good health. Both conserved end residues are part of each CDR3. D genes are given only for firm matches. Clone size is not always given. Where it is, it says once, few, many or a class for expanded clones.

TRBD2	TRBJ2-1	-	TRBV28	CASIQWPLGGGGLAGGSYNEQFF	TGTGCCAGCATCCAGTGGCCCCTTGGGGGGGGCGGCCTAGCGGGGGGCTCCTACAATGAGCAGTTCTTC
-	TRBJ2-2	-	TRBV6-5	CASSIYTGELFF	TGTGCCAGCAGCATTTACACCGGGGAGCTGTTTTTT
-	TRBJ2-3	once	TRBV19	CASSIFSTDTQYF	TGTGCCAGTAGTATTTTTAGCACAGATACGCAGTATTTT
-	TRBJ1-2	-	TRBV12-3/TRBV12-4	CASSPQGIHGYTF	TGTGCCAGCAGTCCCCAAGGGATACATGGCTACACCTTC
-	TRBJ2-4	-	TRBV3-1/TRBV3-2	CASSQERGGGNVGYKNIQYF	TGTGCCAGCAGCCAAGAGCGGGGAGGGGGGAACGTAGGGTACAAAAACATTCAGTACTTC
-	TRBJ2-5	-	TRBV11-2	CASSLTLGRGGETQYF	TGTGCCAGCAGCTTAACTCTCGGCAGGGGGGGAGAGACCCAGTACTTC
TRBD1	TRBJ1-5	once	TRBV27	CASSWTGSFNQPQHF	TGTGCCAGCAGTTGGACAGGGTCCTTTAATCAGCCCCAGCATTTT
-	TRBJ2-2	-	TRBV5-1	CASSAVGGTGELFF	TGCGCCAGCAGCGCCGTCGGGGGCACCGGGGAGCTGTTTTTT
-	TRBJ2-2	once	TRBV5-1	CASSLIENTGELFF	TGCGCCAGCAGCTTGATAGAAAACACCGGGGAGCTGTTTTTT
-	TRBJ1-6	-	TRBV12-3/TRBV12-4	CASSSRSTPLHF	TGTGCCAGCAGTTCAAGGTCAACACCCCTCCACTTT
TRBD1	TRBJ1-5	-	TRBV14	CASSRNQGGRRHF	TGTGCCAGCAGTCGAAACCAGGGGGGGAGAAGGCATTTT
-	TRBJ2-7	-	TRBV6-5	CASSYISTGRLDEQYF	TGTGCCAGCAGTTACATATCGACAGGGAGGCTCGACGAGCAGTACTTC
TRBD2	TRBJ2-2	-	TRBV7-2	CACGGLAGYTGELFF	TGTGCCTGCGGGGGACTAGCGGGGTACACCGGGGAGCTGTTTTTT
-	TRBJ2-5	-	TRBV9	CASSVGWGGNTETQYF	TGTGCCAGCAGCGTAGGGTGGGGGGGCAACACGGAGACCCAGTACTTC
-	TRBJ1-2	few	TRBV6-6	CASSYSIEGYTF	TGTGCCAGCAGTTACTCAATCGAGGGCTACACCTTC
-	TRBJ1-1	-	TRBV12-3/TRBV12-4	CASSFMDLEAFF	TGTGCCAGCAGTTTTATGGACCTAGAAGCTTTCTTT
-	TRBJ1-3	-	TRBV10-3	CAIGPDSGNTIYF	TGTGCCATCGGGCCCGACTCTGGAAACACCATATATTTT